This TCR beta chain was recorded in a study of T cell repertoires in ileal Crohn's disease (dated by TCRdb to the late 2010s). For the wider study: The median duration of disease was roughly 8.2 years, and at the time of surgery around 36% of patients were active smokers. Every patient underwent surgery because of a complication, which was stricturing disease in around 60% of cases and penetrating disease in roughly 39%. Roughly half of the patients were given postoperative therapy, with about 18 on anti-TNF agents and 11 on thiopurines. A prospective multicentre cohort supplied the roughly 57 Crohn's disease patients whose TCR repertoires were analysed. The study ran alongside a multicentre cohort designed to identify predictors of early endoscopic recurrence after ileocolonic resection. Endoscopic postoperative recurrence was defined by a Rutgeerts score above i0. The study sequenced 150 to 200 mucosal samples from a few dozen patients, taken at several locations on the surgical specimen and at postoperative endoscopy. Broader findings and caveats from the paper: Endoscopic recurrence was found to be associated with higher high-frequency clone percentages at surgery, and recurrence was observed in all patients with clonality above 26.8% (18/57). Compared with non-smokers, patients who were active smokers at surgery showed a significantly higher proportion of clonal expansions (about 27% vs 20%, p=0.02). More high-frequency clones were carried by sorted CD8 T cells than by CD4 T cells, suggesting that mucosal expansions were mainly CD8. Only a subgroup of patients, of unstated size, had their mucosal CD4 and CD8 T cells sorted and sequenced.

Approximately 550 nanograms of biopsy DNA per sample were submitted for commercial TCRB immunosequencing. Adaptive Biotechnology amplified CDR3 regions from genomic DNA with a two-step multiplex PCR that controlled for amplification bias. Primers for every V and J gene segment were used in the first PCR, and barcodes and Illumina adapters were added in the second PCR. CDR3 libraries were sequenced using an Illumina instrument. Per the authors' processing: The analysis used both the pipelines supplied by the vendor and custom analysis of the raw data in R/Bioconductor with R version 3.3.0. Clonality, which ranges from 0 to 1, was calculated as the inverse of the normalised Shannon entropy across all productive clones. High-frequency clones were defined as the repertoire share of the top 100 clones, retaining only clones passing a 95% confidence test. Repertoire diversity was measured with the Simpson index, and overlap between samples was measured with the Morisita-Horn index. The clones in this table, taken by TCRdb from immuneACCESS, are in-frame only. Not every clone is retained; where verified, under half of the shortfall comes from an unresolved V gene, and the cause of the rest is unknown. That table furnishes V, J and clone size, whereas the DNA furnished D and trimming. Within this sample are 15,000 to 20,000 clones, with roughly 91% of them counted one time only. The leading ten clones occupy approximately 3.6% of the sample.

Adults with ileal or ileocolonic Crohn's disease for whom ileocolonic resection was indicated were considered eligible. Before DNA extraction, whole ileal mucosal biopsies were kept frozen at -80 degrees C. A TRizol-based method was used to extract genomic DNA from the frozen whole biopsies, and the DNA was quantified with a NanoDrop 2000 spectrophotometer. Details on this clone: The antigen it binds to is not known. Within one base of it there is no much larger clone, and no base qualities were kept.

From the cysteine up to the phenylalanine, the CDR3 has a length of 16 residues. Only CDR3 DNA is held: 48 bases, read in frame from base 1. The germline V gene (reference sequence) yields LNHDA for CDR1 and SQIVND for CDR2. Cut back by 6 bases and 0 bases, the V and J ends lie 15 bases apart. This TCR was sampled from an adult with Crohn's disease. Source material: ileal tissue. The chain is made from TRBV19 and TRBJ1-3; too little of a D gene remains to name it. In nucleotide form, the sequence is TGTGCCAGTAGGCCGACGGGGTTCATCTCTGGAAACACCATATATTTT. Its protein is CASRPTGFISGNTIYF.